Listed below are T cell receptor beta chains from one sample, sequenced in a study of early T cells in non-severe SARS-CoV-2 infection. TCRdb used MiXCR to reprocess the 5' RACE reads, holding one entry per CDR3 protein. Of about 77,000 distinct CDR3 sequences detected, 5% appear once; the ten largest clones hold around 6.6%. The sequencing used whole blood, collected at baseline. Receptors were obtained from an adult who was a healthcare worker with PCR-confirmed SARS-CoV-2 infection or an uninfected control (not recorded which). Each CDR3 is given with its conserved first and last residue. The D gene is left open where the match is weak. Clone sizes are given selectively: once, few, many, or a class where the clone is expanded.

j_call v_call d_call clone_size cdr3_aa cdr3_nt
TRBJ2-1 TRBV20-1 TRBD2 many CSASRGLAGGGNEQFF TGCAGTGCTAGTCGCGGACTAGCGGGAGGGGGGAATGAGCAGTTCTTC
TRBJ2-1 TRBV20-1 TRBD2 many CSARGRPYNEQFF TGCAGTGCTCGCGGGAGACCTTACAATGAGCAGTTCTTC
TRBJ1-2 TRBV6-5 TRBD1 NA CASSYWEGQGRFYTF TGTGCCAGCAGTTACTGGGAGGGACAGGGGCGATTCTACACCTTC
TRBJ2-1 TRBV24-1 NA few CATSDSGTGTSDEQFF TGTGCCACCAGTGATTCCGGGACAGGGACTAGCGACGAGCAGTTCTTC
TRBJ1-6 TRBV25-1 NA many CASAKSWEGSPLHF TGTGCCAGCGCTAAATCGTGGGAGGGATCACCCCTCCACTTT
TRBJ2-1 TRBV5-6 TRBD1 NA CASSRRDRSYNEQFF TGTGCCAGCAGCCGCCGGGACAGGTCCTACAATGAGCAGTTCTTC
TRBJ2-1 TRBV29-1 NA many CSVTGTFGGEQFF TGCAGCGTAACCGGGACCTTCGGCGGCGAGCAGTTCTTC
TRBJ1-2 TRBV27 TRBD1 many CASSLPGQGGGYGYTF TGTGCCAGCAGTCTCCCAGGACAGGGAGGAGGCTATGGCTACACCTTC
TRBJ1-1 TRBV7-8 NA NA CASSPPPRVDTEAFF TGTGCCAGCAGCCCTCCCCCCAGGGTTGACACTGAAGCTTTCTTT
TRBJ2-5 TRBV29-1 NA many CSVDETQETQYF TGCAGCGTTGACGAGACCCAAGAGACCCAGTACTTC
TRBJ2-7 TRBV12-3/TRBV12-4 NA many CASSSSPGTLGYEQYF TGTGCCAGCAGTTCAAGCCCTGGGACCCTCGGCTACGAGCAGTACTTC
TRBJ2-5 TRBV13 NA NA CASSQGALKETQYF TGTGCCAGCAGTCAAGGGGCCTTAAAAGAGACCCAGTACTTC
TRBJ2-1 TRBV28 TRBD2 many CASSFGGRVYNEQFF TGTGCCAGCAGTTTTGGAGGGAGGGTCTACAATGAGCAGTTCTTC
TRBJ2-2 TRBV19 NA NA CASSITSTNTGELFF TGTGCCAGTAGTATAACTAGTACGAACACCGGGGAGCTGTTTTTT
TRBJ1-6 TRBV29-1 TRBD1 many CSASLGQGDSPLHF TGCAGCGCGTCACTTGGACAGGGTGATTCACCCCTCCACTTT
TRBJ1-5 TRBV7-9 NA NA CASSLAVTQPQHF TGTGCCAGCAGCTTGGCAGTCACCCAGCCCCAGCATTTT
TRBJ2-1 TRBV2 TRBD1 few CASKQGARFYNEQFF TGTGCCAGCAAACAGGGGGCGCGATTTTACAATGAGCAGTTCTTC
TRBJ2-1 TRBV7-3 TRBD2 NA CASSLGGGPIEQFF TGTGCCAGCAGCTTAGGGGGAGGGCCCATTGAGCAGTTCTTC
TRBJ1-1 TRBV10-3 NA many CAISEWDIRNTEAFF TGTGCCATCAGTGAGTGGGACATCAGGAACACTGAAGCTTTCTTT
TRBJ2-7 TRBV7-2 NA few CASSSGRVYEQYF TGTGCCAGCAGCAGCGGACGGGTCTACGAGCAGTACTTC
TRBJ1-5 TRBV6-6 NA many CASTSGASNQPQHF TGTGCCAGCACGTCAGGGGCGAGCAATCAGCCCCAGCATTTT
TRBJ2-2 TRBV9 NA NA CASSKRDTGELFF TGTGCCAGCAGTAAGAGGGACACCGGGGAGCTGTTTTTT
TRBJ1-3 TRBV7-8 NA many CASSSFPGGRSLGNTIYF TGTGCCAGCAGCTCCTTTCCGGGGGGCAGATCCCTCGGGAACACCATATATTTT
TRBJ2-1 TRBV5-4 TRBD2 many CASSSGLPLTGNEQFF TGTGCCAGCAGCTCGGGACTACCCCTAACGGGGAATGAGCAGTTCTTC
TRBJ1-5 TRBV9 NA few CASSVDGTPWQPQHF TGTGCCAGCAGCGTAGATGGAACCCCTTGGCAGCCCCAGCATTTT
TRBJ1-4 TRBV12-3/TRBV12-4 NA many CASSPGGIHLEKLFF TGTGCCAGCAGCCCGGGGGGCATCCATTTGGAAAAACTGTTTTTT
TRBJ1-3 TRBV6-5 NA many CASSYGQLGRGNTIYF TGTGCCAGCAGTTACGGGCAGCTCGGAAGGGGAAACACCATATATTTT
TRBJ1-2 TRBV3-1 NA few CASSLGPEGYTF TGTGCCAGCAGCCTGGGACCTGAGGGCTACACCTTC
TRBJ1-5 TRBV4-2 TRBD1 NA CASSQTGVNQPQHF TGTGCCAGCAGCCAGACAGGGGTGAACCAGCCCCAGCATTTT
TRBJ2-4 TRBV6-4 TRBD2 many CASSDPWTSGDKNIQYF TGTGCCAGCAGTGACCCATGGACTAGCGGAGACAAAAACATTCAGTACTTC
TRBJ2-5 TRBV25-1 NA many CASSESSEQETQYF TGTGCCAGCAGTGAATCCAGCGAGCAAGAGACCCAGTACTTC
TRBJ1-1 TRBV12-3/TRBV12-4 NA many CASSLAQNTEAFF TGTGCCAGCAGTTTAGCACAGAACACTGAAGCTTTCTTT
TRBJ2-5 TRBV29-1 NA many CSVDEESQETQYF TGCAGCGTTGATGAAGAATCCCAAGAGACCCAGTACTTC
TRBJ2-6 TRBV18 TRBD2 NA CASSPREGRSGANVLTF TGTGCCAGCTCACCACGGGAGGGCCGCTCTGGGGCCAACGTCCTGACTTTC
TRBJ1-1 TRBV11-2 NA NA CASTTMPGGNTEAFF TGTGCCAGCACCACAATGCCGGGGGGGAACACTGAAGCTTTCTTT
TRBJ2-7 TRBV29-1 NA many CSVGTYWTRRSYEQYF TGCAGCGTTGGGACCTACTGGACACGCCGCTCCTACGAGCAGTACTTC
TRBJ2-6 TRBV18 NA NA CASSPNRQAGANVLTF TGTGCCAGCTCACCAAATCGACAGGCTGGGGCCAACGTCCTGACTTTC
TRBJ2-3 TRBV12-3/TRBV12-4 NA few CASSLYRQGTDTQYF TGTGCCAGCAGTTTATACAGGCAGGGCACAGATACGCAGTATTTT
TRBJ2-1 TRBV2 NA few CASSEVTDEQFF TGTGCCAGCAGTGAAGTAACGGATGAGCAGTTCTTC
TRBJ1-5 TRBV21-1 NA many CASSTPQRLRGPLGRGRHQPQHF TGTGCCAGCAGCACACCGCAAAGACTAAGAGGCCCTCTTGGCAGGGGAAGGCATCAGCCCCAGCATTTT
TRBJ2-3 TRBV3-1 TRBD2 many CASSQGDTSGRRDTQYF TGTGCCAGCAGCCAAGGTGACACTAGCGGGAGGCGGGATACGCAGTATTTT
TRBJ2-2 TRBV19 TRBD2 many CASSIREGTGELFF TGTGCCAGTAGTATCAGGGAGGGGACCGGGGAGCTGTTTTTT
TRBJ1-2 TRBV7-9 NA many CASSSVSTESYGYTF TGTGCCAGCAGCTCGGTTAGCACAGAGTCCTATGGCTACACCTTC
TRBJ2-1 TRBV6-5 NA many CASSYEGGRYNEQFF TGTGCCAGCAGTTACGAAGGAGGTCGTTACAATGAGCAGTTCTTC
TRBJ1-1 TRBV7-2 NA many CASRSWTDEAFF TGTGCCAGCAGATCCTGGACCGACGAAGCTTTCTTT
TRBJ1-1 TRBV30 NA many CAWSNLYGISTPGNTEAFF TGTGCCTGGAGTAACCTCTACGGGATTTCCACCCCAGGGAACACTGAAGCTTTCTTT
TRBJ1-2 TRBV18 TRBD1 few CASSPRYQGENYGYTF TGTGCCAGCTCACCACGTTACCAGGGGGAAAACTATGGCTACACCTTC
TRBJ1-1 TRBV11-3 NA NA CASSLGGIAEAFF TGTGCCAGCAGCTTAGGGGGTATCGCTGAAGCTTTCTTT
TRBJ1-1 TRBV28 NA few CASRQGGFRTEAFF TGTGCCAGCAGGCAAGGGGGGTTTAGAACTGAAGCTTTCTTT
TRBJ2-3 TRBV6-1 TRBD1 many CASSPQGGGQGWNTQYF TGTGCCAGCAGTCCCCAAGGGGGGGGACAGGGGTGGAATACGCAGTATTTT
TRBJ2-7 TRBV12-3/TRBV12-4 NA few CASSRDGRSSYEQYF TGTGCCAGCAGCAGGGACGGCCGAAGCTCCTACGAGCAGTACTTC
TRBJ2-7 TRBV7-2 TRBD2 NA CASSLSGRASYEQYF TGTGCCAGCAGCTTAAGCGGGAGAGCCTCCTACGAGCAGTACTTC
TRBJ2-5 TRBV9 TRBD1 many CASSVPGTGETQYF TGTGCCAGCAGCGTACCGGGGACAGGGGAGACCCAGTACTTC
TRBJ2-7 TRBV20-1 NA many CSASSGAQYEQYF TGCAGTGCTAGTTCGGGGGCGCAGTACGAGCAGTACTTC
TRBJ2-7 TRBV20-1 NA many CSARIVLGFSPGGEQYF TGCAGTGCTAGAATAGTTCTCGGCTTCAGCCCCGGGGGCGAGCAGTACTTC
TRBJ2-7 TRBV20-1 NA many CSALKPLTNYEQYF TGCAGTGCTCTTAAGCCGCTGACAAACTACGAGCAGTACTTC
TRBJ2-6 TRBV12-3/TRBV12-4 NA many CASSSDPSGANVLTF TGTGCCAGCAGTTCCGACCCCTCTGGGGCCAACGTCCTGACTTTC
TRBJ2-1 TRBV10-3 TRBD2 many CAISESLAGAGSYNEQFF TGTGCCATCAGTGAGTCTTTAGCGGGAGCAGGGTCCTACAATGAGCAGTTCTTC